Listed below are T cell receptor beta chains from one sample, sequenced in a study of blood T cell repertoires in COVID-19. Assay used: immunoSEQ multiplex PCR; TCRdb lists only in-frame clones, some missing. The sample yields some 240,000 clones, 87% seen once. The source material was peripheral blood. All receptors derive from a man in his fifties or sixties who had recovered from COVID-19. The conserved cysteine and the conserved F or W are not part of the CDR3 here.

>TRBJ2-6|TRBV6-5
ASSYGQGNVLT
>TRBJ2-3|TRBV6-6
ASSYGRGTTDTQY
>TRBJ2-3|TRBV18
ASSPILRGTSTDTQY
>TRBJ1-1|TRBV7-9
ASSLAPGSRMNTEAF
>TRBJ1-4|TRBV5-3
ARSMAGSRKLF
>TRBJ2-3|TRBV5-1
ASSFSDLGATDTQY
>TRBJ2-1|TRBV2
ASRTVRGHNEQF
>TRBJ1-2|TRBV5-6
ASSKTGFDYGYT
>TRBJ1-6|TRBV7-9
ASSSLTGNSPLH
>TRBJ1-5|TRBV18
ASSPPGNRERNQPQH
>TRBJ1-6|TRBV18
ASSPYTGGQNSPLH
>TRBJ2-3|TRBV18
ASSKSSDTQY
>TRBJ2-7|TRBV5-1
ASKTNRDFTYEQY
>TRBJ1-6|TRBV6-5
ASLRGKGSPLH
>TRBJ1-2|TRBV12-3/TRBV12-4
ASSHLRQGYT
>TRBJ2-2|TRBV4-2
ASSGGVNTGELF
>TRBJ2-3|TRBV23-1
ASSQSGGGPHTDTQY
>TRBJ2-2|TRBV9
ASSERGGGGELF
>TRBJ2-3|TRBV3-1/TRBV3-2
ASSHPGTRGSTDTQY
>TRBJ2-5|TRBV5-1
ASSSQPGTGIASETQY
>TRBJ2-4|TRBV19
ASKSWPILAKNIQY
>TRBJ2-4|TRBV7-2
ASSPRGGRNIQY
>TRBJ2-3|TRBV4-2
ASSQDSGTRGTDTQY
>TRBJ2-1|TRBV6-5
ATRPGRGGENEQF
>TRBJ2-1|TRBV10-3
AISEGRYNEQF